This T cell receptor beta chain stems from a study of metastatic and nonmetastatic thyroid tumors. The overall study: Repertoires from blood and tumor or nodule tissue of malignant and benign thyroid patients were compared. Overall study findings and caveats: Reportedly, malignant thyroid tumors had significantly higher TCR beta diversity than benign nodules, in blood and tumor.

CDR3 length: 12 residues. Authors' methods: CDR3 differences across clinicopathological groups were used to build a distant-metastasis classifier for papillary thyroid cancer. MiXCR was used by TCRdb to re-call the PCR reads. TCRdb, rather than the study authors, made the V and J calls. The table has under 15,000 clones, under 30% seen once. Worth noting for this clone: Its antigen is undetermined. At one boundary the junction diverges from the germline segment, which might be a read error.

Among the patients, none had received any treatment before thyroid surgery. The receptor's source is a female donor with papillary thyroid cancer or a benign thyroid nodule (not recorded which). Some clones in this sample may be carry-over from other donors' samples. This chain links TRBV12-3 or TRBV12-4 with TRBJ2-3, with D perhaps TRBD2 (5 bases). What was sequenced was tumor tissue. CDR3: CPSSPGGDTQYF. Written as DNA, the CDR3 is TGTCCCAGCAGTCCAGGAGGAGATACGCAGTATTTT.